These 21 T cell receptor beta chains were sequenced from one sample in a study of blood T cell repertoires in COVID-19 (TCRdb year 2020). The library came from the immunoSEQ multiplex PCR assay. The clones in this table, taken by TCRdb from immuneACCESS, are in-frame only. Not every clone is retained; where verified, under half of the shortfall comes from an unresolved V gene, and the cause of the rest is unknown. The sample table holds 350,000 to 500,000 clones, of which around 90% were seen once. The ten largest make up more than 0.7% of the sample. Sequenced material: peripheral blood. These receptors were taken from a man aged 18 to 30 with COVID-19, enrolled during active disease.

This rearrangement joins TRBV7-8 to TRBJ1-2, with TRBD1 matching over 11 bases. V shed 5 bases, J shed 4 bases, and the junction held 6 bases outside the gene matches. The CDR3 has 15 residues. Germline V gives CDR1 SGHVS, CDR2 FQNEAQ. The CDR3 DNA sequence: TGTGCCAGCAGCCCGACGGACAGGGGGCTCTATGGCTACACCTTC. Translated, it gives CASSPTDRGLYGYTF. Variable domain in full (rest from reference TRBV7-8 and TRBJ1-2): GAGVSQSPRYKVAKRGQDVALRCDPISGHVSLFWYQQALGQGPEFLTYFQNEAQLDKSGLPSDRFFAERPEGSVSTLKIQRTQQEDSAVYLCASSPTDRGLYGYTFGSGTRLTVV.

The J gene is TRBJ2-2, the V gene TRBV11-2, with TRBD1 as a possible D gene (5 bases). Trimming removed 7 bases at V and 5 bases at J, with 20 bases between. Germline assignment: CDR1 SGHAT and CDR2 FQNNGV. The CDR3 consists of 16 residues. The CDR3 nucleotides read TGTGCCAGCACCCGGAGTTCAGGGTATTGGACCGGGGAGCTGTTTTTT. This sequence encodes CASTRSSGYWTGELFF. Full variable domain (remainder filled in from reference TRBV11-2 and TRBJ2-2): EAGVAQSPRYKIIEKRQSVAFWCNPISGHATLYWYQQILGQGPKLLIQFQNNGVVDDSQLPKDRFSAERLKGVDSTLKIQPAKLEDSAVYLCASTRSSGYWTGELFFGEGSRLTVL.

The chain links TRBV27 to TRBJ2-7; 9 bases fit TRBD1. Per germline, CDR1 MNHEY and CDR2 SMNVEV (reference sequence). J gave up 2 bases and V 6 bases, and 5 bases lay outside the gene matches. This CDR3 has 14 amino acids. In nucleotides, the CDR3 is TGTGCCAGCAGGGCGACAGGGGGAACCTACGAGCAGTACTTC. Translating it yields CASRATGGTYEQYF.

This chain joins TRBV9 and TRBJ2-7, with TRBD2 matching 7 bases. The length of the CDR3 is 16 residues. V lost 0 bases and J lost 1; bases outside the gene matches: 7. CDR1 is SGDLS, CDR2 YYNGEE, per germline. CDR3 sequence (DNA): TGTGCCAGCAGCGTAGGGCTAGCGGACGTATCCTACGAGCAGTACTTC. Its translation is CASSVGLADVSYEQYF. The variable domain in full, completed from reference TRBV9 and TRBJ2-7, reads DSGVTQTPKHLITATGQRVTLRCSPRSGDLSVYWYQQSLDQGLQFLIQYYNGEERAKGNILERFSAQQFPDLHSELNLSSLELGDSALYFCASSVGLADVSYEQYFGPGTRLTVT.

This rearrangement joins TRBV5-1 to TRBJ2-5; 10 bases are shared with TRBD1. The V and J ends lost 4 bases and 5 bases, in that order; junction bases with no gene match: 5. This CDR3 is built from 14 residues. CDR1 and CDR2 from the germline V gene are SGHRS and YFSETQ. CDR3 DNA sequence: TGCGCCAGCAGCATGACAGGGGGCCTGGAGACCCAGTACTTC. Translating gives CASSMTGGLETQYF.

The CDR3 loop reads CASSLEGWGPYEQYF. CDR3 nucleotide sequence: TGCGCCAGCAGCTTGGAGGGTTGGGGGCCCTACGAGCAGTACTTC. The rearrangement uses TRBV5-1 and TRBJ2-7; D possibly corresponds to TRBD1 (6 bases). The germline V gene has CDR1 SGHRS and CDR2 YFSETQ. V lost 0 bases to trimming and J lost 2 bases, with 12 bases between them. The CDR3 spans 15 residues.

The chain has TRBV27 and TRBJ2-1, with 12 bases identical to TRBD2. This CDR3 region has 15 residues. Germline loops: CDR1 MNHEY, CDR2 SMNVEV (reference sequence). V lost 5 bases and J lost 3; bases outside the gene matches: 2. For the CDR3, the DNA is TGTGCCAGCAGTCAACTAGCGGGAGGCTACAATGAGCAGTTCTTC. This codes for CASSQLAGGYNEQFF.

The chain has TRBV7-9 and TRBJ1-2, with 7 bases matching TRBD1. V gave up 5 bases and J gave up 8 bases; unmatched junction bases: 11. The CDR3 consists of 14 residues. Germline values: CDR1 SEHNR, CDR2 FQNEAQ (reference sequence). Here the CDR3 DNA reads TGTGCCAGCAGCGCGTTGCCCCCAGGGGGGGGCTACACCTTC. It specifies CASSALPPGGGYTF.

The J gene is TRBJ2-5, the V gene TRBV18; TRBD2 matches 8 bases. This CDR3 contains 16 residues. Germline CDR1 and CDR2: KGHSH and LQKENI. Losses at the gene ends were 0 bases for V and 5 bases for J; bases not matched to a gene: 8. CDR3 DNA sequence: TGTGCCAGCTCACCACCGGGACTAGAGACGGGCGAGACCCAGTACTTC. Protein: CASSPPGLETGETQYF.

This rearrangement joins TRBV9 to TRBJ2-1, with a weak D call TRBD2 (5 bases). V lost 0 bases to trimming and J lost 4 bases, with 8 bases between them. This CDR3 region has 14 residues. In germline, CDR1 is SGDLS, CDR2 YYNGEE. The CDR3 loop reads CASSVDGVYNEQFF. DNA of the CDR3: TGTGCCAGCAGCGTAGACGGGGTGTACAATGAGCAGTTCTTC. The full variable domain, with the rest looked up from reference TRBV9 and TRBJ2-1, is DSGVTQTPKHLITATGQRVTLRCSPRSGDLSVYWYQQSLDQGLQFLIQYYNGEERAKGNILERFSAQQFPDLHSELNLSSLELGDSALYFCASSVDGVYNEQFFGPGTRLTVL.

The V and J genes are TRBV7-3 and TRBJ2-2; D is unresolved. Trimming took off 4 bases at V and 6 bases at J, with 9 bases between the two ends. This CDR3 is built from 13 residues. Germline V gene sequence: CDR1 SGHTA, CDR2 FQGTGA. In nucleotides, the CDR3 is TGTGCCAGCAGCTCCGATATAGCCGGGGAGCTGTTTTTT. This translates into CASSSDIAGELFF.

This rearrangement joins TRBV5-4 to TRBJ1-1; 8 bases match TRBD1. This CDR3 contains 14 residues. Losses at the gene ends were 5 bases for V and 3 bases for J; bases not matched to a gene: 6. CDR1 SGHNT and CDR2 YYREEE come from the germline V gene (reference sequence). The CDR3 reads CASSRTTGDTEAFF. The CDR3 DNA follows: TGTGCCAGCAGTCGGACGACAGGGGACACTGAAGCTTTCTTT.

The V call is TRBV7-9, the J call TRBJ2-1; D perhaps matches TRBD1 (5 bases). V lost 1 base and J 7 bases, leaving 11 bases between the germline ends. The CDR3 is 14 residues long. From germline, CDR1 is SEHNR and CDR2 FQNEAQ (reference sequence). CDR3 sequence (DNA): TGTGCCAGCAGCTTAGAAGGGAAGGGGAATGAGCAGTTCTTC. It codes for CASSLEGKGNEQFF. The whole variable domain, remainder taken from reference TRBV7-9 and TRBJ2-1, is DTGVSQNPRHKITKRGQNVTFRCDPISEHNRLYWYRQTLGQGPEFLTYFQNEAQLEKSRLLSDRFSAERPKGSFSTLEIQRTEQGDSAMYLCASSLEGKGNEQFFGPGTRLTVL.

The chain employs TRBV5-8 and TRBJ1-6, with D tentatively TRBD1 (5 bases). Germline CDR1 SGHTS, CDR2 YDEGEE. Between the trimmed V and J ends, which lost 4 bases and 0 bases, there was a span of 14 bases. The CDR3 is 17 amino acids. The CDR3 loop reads CASSPTYRSSYNSPLHF. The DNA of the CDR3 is TGTGCCAGCAGCCCAACCTACAGGAGCTCCTATAATTCACCCCTCCACTTT.

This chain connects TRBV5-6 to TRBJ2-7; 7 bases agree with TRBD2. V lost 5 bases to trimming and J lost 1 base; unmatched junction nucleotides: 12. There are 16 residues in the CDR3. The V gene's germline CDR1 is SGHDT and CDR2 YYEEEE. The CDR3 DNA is TGTGCCAGCAGTCTGATTCTAGCGGAGCCTTCCTACGAGCAGTACTTC. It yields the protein CASSLILAEPSYEQYF.

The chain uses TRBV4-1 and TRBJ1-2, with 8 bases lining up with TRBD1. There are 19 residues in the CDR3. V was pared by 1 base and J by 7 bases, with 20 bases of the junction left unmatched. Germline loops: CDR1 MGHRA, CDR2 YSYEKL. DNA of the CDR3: TGCGCCAGCAGCCAAGCGGCAAGACGGACAGGGACTTTAAGGCGTGGCTACACCTTC. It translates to CASSQAARRTGTLRRGYTF.

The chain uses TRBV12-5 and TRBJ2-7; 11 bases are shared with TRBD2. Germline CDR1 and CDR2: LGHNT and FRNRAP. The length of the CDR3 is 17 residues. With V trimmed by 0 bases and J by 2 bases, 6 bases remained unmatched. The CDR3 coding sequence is TGTGCTAGTGGTTTGGTTTCTAGCGGGAGGTACCCCTACGAGCAGTACTTC. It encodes CASGLVSSGRYPYEQYF. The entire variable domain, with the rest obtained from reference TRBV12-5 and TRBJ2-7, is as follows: DARVTQTPRHKVTEMGQEVTMRCQPILGHNTVFWYRQTMMQGLELLAYFRNRAPLDDSGMPKDRFSAEMPDATLATLKIQPSEPRDSAVYFCASGLVSSGRYPYEQYFGPGTRLTVT.

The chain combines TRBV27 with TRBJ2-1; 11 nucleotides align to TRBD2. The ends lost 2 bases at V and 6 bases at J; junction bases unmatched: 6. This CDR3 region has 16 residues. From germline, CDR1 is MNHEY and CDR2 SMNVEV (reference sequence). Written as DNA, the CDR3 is TGTGCCAGCAGTTTACTCCTAGCGGGAGGTATCAATGAGCAGTTCTTC. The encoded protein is CASSLLLAGGINEQFF.

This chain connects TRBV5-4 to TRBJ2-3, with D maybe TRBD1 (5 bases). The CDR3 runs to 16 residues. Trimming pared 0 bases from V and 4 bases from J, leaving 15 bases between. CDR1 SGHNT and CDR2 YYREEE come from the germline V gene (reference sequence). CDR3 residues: CASSLVAGMPADTQYF. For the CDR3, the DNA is TGTGCCAGCAGCTTGGTGGCAGGGATGCCCGCAGATACGCAGTATTTT.

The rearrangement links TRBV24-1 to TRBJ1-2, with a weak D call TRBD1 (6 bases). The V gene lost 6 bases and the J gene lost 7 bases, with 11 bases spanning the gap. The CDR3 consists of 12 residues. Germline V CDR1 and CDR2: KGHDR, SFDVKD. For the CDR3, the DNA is TGTGCCACCAGTTCAGGGGCAGGTGGCTACACCTTC. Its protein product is CATSSGAGGYTF.

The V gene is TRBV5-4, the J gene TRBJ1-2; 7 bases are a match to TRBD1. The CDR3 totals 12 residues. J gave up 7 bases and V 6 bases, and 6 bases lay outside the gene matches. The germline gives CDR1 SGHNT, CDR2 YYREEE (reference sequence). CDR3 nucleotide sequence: TGTGCCAGCAACCTAGGGGGCCTTGGCTACACCTTC. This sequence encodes CASNLGGLGYTF.